This T cell receptor beta chain was recovered during a study of glioma-infiltrating T cells after dendritic cell vaccination. About the research overall: Autologous tumor lysate was loaded overnight onto monocyte-derived dendritic cells grown approximately seven days with IL-4 and GM-CSF.

This CDR3 is built from 18 residues. Primers: 60 V beta forward and 13 J beta reverse. Some clones are missing from TCRdb's copy, which holds only in-frame ones; the method was immunoSEQ multiplex PCR. The data hold tens of thousands of clones, with over 70% observed a single time. Fresh-frozen tumor tissue and more than two years of survival data were available for all. Isocitrate dehydrogenase mutation was absent in all glioblastoma patients. The input for sequencing was blood, taken before dendritic cell vaccination. The rearrangement joins TRBV21-1 to TRBJ2-4; TRBD1 is the table's D call and was not checked against the DNA. TRBV21-1 is described as a pseudogene. This receptor was identified in a human donor with glioblastoma. The DNA of the CDR3 is TGTGCCAGCAGCAAACTCCGACAGGGTGGGGGGACCGGGAACATTCAGTACTTC. Translation: CASSKLRQGGGTGNIQYF.